Shown below are 11 T cell receptor beta chains from a single sample sequenced in a study of blood T cell repertoires in COVID-19. Clones were sequenced by immunoSEQ multiplex PCR, and TCRdb holds only the in-frame ones, with some missing. This sample carries over 15,000 clones, about 92% of them seen once, and the ten largest clones take about 5.8%. The source material was peripheral blood. These receptors came from a human donor in a cohort sampled during active COVID-19.

The chain recombines TRBV30 with TRBJ1-2; tentatively, D is TRBD1 (5 bases). This CDR3 is 13 amino acids long. Trimming pared 3 bases from V and 4 bases from J, leaving 12 bases between. From germline, CDR1 is GTSNPN and CDR2 SVGIG (reference sequence). The CDR3 sequence is CAWSLTGAYGYTF. The CDR3 nucleotides are TGTGCCTGGAGCCTAACAGGAGCCTATGGCTACACCTTC.

The chain is built from TRBV10-3 and TRBJ2-7; 8 bases align to TRBD2. The CDR3 extends over 13 amino acids. The germline V gene has CDR1 ENHRY and CDR2 SYGVKD. The ends lost 5 bases at V and 3 bases at J; junction bases unmatched: 3. CDR3 nucleotide sequence: TGTGCCATCAGTAGCGGGAGTGGCTACGAGCAGTACTTC. Its protein is CAISSGSGYEQYF.

The CDR3: CASSLTTGYTNEKLFF. The CDR3 DNA reads as TGTGCCAGCAGCCTGACTACAGGGTATACTAATGAAAAACTGTTTTTT. The chain uses TRBV7-2 and TRBJ1-4, with D perhaps TRBD1 (6 bases). This CDR3 comprises 16 residues. Trimming cost V 5 bases and J 2 bases, with 15 bases left between them. The germline CDR1 and CDR2 sequences are SGHTA and FQGNSA.

V and J are TRBV11-2 and TRBJ2-7; the match to TRBD1 covers 11 bases. The CDR3 contains 15 residues. In germline, CDR1 is SGHAT, CDR2 FQNNGV. The J segment lost 4 bases and the V segment lost 5 bases, leaving 7 bases of the junction unmatched. The CDR3 region has the DNA TGTGCCAGCAGCGTAACCGGGACAGGGGGTTACGAGCAGTACTTC. Its translation: CASSVTGTGGYEQYF.

J is TRBJ1-5 and V is TRBV19; possible D gene TRBD1, 6 bases. Trimming stripped 2 bases from V and 3 bases from J, with 8 bases between. The CDR3 has 14 residues. From germline, CDR1 is LNHDA and CDR2 SQIVND (reference sequence). The CDR3 nucleotides are TGTGCCAGTAGTATACGGGACATCAATCAGCCCCAGCATTTT. Encoded protein: CASSIRDINQPQHF.

V is TRBV27 and J is TRBJ2-7; D perhaps matches TRBD1 (6 bases). The CDR3 is made up of 13 amino acids. V dropped 2 bases and J dropped 4 bases, with 9 bases sitting between them. Germline-derived CDR1 and CDR2 are MNHEY and SMNVEV (reference sequence). The CDR3 reads CASSLGGPYEQYF. The CDR3 coding sequence is TGTGCCAGCAGTTTAGGGGGCCCTTACGAGCAGTACTTC.

V gene TRBV5-4 combines with J gene TRBJ1-4; the match to TRBD1 covers 7 bases. The junction had 1 base not matched to a gene; V was cut back by 0 bases and J by 5 bases. The CDR3 consists of 14 residues. Germline V gene sequence: CDR1 SGHNT, CDR2 YYREEE (reference sequence). Written as DNA, the CDR3 is TGTGCCAGCAGCTTGGGGGGACAGAATGAAAAACTGTTTTTT. Translated, it gives CASSLGGQNEKLFF.

The table lists this clone with a few counts. The rearrangement uses TRBV5-4 and TRBJ1-2; possible D gene TRBD1, 5 bases. Germline loops: CDR1 SGHNT, CDR2 YYREEE (reference sequence). Deletions cut 8 bases from V and 4 bases from J, with 21 bases between. CDR3 length: 15 residues. CDR3 protein: CASTQAFGVLYGYTF. The CDR3 nucleotides read TGTGCCAGTACACAGGCCTTTGGGGTCCTCTATGGCTACACCTTC.

The chain uses TRBV4-1 and TRBJ1-2; 7 positions match TRBD1. Germline CDR1 MGHRA, CDR2 YSYEKL. The CDR3 totals 19 residues. The V and J ends lost 1 base and 13 bases, in that order; junction bases with no gene match: 27. This CDR3 reads CASSQVPFSGTVYGGVGTF. CDR3 sequence (DNA): TGCGCCAGCAGCCAAGTCCCCTTTTCCGGGACAGTCTATGGTGGGGTCGGCACCTTC.

This clone was observed a handful of times. V usage is TRBV18 and J usage is TRBJ2-7; D possibly corresponds to TRBD1 (5 bases). V shed 2 bases and J shed 3 bases, with 8 bases lying between them. CDR3 length: 13 amino acids. CDR1 is KGHSH, CDR2 LQKENI, per germline. The DNA of the CDR3 is TGTGCCAGCTCACCAGACAGTATCTACGAGCAGTACTTC. Protein: CASSPDSIYEQYF.

The chain employs TRBV19 and TRBJ2-1, with 7 nucleotides matching TRBD2. CDR3 length: 17 amino acids. With 1 base clipped from V and 4 bases from J, the junction kept 10 bases outside the gene matches. Germline CDR1 LNHDA, CDR2 SQIVND (reference sequence). CDR3: CASSIVGETSRYNEQFF. The DNA for the CDR3 is TGTGCCAGTAGTATAGTTGGCGAGACTAGCAGATACAATGAGCAGTTCTTC.